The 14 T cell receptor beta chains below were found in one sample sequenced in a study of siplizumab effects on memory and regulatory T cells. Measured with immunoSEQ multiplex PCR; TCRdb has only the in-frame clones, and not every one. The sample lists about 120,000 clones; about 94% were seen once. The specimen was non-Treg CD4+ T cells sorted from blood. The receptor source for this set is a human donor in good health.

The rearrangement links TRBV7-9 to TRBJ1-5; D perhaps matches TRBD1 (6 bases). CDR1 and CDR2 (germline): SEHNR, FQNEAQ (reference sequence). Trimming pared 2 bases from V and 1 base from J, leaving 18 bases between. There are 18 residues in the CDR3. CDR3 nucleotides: TGTGCCAGCAGCTTAAAAAGTCTCGATGGACAGAGCAATCAGCCCCAGCATTTT. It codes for CASSLKSLDGQSNQPQHF.

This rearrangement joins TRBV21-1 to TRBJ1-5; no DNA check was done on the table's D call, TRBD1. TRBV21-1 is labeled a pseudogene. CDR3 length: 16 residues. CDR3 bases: TGTGCCAGCAGCACCGCCGGGACAGGGGGCAATCAGCCCCAGCATTTT. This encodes CASSTAGTGGNQPQHF.

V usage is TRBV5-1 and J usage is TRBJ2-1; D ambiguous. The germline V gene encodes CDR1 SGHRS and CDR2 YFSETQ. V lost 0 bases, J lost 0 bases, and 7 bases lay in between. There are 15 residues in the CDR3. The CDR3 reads CASSLVADSYNEQFF. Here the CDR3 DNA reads TGCGCCAGCAGCTTGGTCGCGGACTCCTACAATGAGCAGTTCTTC.

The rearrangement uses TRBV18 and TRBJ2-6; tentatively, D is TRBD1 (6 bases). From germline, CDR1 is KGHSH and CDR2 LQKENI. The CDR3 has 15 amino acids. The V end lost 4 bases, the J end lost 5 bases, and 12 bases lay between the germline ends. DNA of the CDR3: TGTGCCAGCTCACTTCAGGGGCACTGGGCCAACGTCCTGACTTTC. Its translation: CASSLQGHWANVLTF.

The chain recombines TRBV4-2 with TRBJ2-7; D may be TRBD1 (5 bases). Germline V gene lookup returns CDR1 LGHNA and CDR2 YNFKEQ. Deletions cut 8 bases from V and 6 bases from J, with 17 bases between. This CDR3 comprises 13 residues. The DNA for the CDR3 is TGTGCCAGCCGTGGGTCCCCAGGGCTCGAGCAGTACTTC. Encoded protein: CASRGSPGLEQYF.

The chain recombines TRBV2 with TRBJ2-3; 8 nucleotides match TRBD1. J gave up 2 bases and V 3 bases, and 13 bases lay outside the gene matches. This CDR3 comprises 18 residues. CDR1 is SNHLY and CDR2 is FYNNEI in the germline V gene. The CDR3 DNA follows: TGTGCCAGCAGTGACGTCGTTGTGGGACAGGCGTACACAGATACGCAGTATTTT. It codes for CASSDVVVGQAYTDTQYF. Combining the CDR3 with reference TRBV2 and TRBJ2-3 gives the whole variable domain EPEVTQTPSHQVTQMGQEVILRCVPISNHLYFYWYRQILGQKVEFLVSFYNNEISEKSEIFDDQFSVERPDGSNFTLKIRSTKLEDSAMYFCASSDVVVGQAYTDTQYFGPGTRLTVL.

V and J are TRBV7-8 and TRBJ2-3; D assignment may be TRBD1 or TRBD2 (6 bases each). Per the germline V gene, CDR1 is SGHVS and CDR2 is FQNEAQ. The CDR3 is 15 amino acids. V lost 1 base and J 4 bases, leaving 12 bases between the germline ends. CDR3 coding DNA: TGTGCCAGCAGCTTAGGCGGAGGGGGAGCAGATACGCAGTATTTT. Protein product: CASSLGGGGADTQYF.

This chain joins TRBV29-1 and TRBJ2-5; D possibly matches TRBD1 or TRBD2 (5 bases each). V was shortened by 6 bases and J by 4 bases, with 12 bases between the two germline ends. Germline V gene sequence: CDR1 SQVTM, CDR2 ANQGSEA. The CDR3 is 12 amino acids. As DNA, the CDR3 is TGCAGCGTGAGGGGACCGGGAGAGACCCAGTACTTC. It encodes CSVRGPGETQYF. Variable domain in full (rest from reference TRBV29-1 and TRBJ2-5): SAVISQKPSRDICQRGTSLTIQCQVDSQVTMMFWYRQQPGQSLTLIATANQGSEATYESGFVIDKFPISRPNLTFSTLTVSNMSPEDSSIYLCSVRGPGETQYFGPGTRLLVL.

CDR3 DNA: TGTGCCAGCAGACGACGGTGGAGACTAGCGGGGGGGCTATACAATGAGCAGTTCTTC. It codes for CASRRRWRLAGGLYNEQFF. The V and J genes are TRBV21-1 and TRBJ2-1; TRBD2, the table's D call, was not compared with the DNA. TRBV21-1 is classified as a pseudogene. This CDR3 has 19 amino acids.

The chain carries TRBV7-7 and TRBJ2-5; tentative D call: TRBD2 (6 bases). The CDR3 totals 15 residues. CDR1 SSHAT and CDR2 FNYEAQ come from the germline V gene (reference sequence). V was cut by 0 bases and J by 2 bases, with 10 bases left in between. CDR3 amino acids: CASSLAAGLQETQYF. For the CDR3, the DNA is TGTGCCAGCAGCTTAGCCGCGGGGCTACAAGAGACCCAGTACTTC.

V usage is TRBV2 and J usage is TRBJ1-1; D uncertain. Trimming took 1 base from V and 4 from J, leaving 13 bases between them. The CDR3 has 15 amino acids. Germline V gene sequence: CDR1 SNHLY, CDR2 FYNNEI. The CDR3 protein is CASSEEAGLGTEAFF. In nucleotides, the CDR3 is TGTGCCAGCAGTGAAGAGGCGGGGTTGGGCACTGAAGCTTTCTTT.

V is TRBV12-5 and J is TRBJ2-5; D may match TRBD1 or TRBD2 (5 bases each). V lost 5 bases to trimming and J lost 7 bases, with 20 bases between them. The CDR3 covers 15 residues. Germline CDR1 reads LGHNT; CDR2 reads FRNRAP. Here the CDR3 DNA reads TGTGCTAGTGGTCCACAAGGGTGGGGGAGTGGGACCCAGTACTTC. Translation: CASGPQGWGSGTQYF.

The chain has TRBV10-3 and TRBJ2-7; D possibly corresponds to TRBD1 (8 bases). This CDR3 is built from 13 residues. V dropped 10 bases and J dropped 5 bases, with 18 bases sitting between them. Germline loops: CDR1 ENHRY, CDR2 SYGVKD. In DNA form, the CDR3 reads TGTGCCACTATGACAGGGGAGGGGGACGAGCAGTACTTC. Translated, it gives CATMTGEGDEQYF.

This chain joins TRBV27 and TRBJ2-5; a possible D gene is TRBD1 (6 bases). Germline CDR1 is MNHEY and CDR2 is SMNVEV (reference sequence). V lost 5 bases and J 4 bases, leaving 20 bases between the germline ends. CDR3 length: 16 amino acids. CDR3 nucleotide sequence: TGTGCCAGCAGTGCCGTTTCAGGGGCCAGAGCAGAGACCCAGTACTTC. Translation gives CASSAVSGARAETQYF.